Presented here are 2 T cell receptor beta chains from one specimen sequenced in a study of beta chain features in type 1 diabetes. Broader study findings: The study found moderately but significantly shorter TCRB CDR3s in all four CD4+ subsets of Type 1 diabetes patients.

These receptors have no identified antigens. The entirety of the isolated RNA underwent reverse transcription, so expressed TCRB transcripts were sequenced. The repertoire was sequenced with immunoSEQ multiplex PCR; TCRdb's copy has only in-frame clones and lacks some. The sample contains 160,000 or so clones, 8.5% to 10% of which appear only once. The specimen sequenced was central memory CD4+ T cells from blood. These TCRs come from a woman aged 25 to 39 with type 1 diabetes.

The CDR3, as DNA: TGTGCCAGCAGCTTAGGAGGACAGGGAAACATTCAGTACTTC. Amino acids: CASSLGGQGNIQYF. The V call is TRBV7-3, the J call TRBJ2-4; the match to TRBD1 covers 8 bases. V lost 2 bases to trimming and J lost 6 bases; unmatched junction nucleotides: 3. The germline gives CDR1 SGHTA, CDR2 FQGTGA. The CDR3 runs to 14 residues.

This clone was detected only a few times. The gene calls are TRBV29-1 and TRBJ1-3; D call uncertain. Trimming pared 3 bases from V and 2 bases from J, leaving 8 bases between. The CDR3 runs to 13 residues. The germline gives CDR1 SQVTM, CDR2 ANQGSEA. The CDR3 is CSVERGTGNTIYF. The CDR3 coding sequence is TGCAGCGTTGAGCGGGGAACTGGAAACACCATATATTTT.